The entry below gives a single TCR beta chain sequence along with its context. This record belongs to a study of shared clonotypes between healthy human individuals. In germline, CDR1 is SEHNR, CDR2 FQNEAQ (reference sequence). Unmatched junction bases numbered 11, after V lost 5 bases and J lost 4 bases. CDR3 length: 18 amino acids. Some clones are missing from TCRdb's copy, which holds only in-frame ones; the method was immunoSEQ multiplex PCR. The repertoire has about 580,000 clones, 95% to 98% of them found once; the top ten carry 0.3% to 0.35%. CD45RO-negative, CCR7-positively selected cells formed the naive CD8 fraction, excluding terminally differentiated effector memory CD45RA+ cells.

The sequence was obtained from a man in his thirties or forties in good health. The chain has TRBV7-9 and TRBJ2-1; 13 nucleotides match TRBD2. Sample: naive CD8+ T cells sorted from blood. The CDR3 nucleotides are TGTGCCAGCAGCCCGTCACTAGCGGGAGGGCCCGCGTACAATGAGCAGTTCTTC. This translates into CASSPSLAGGPAYNEQFF.